The 23 T cell receptor beta chains listed next were all sequenced from one sample in a study of blood T cell repertoires in COVID-19. Clones were sequenced by immunoSEQ multiplex PCR, and TCRdb holds only the in-frame ones, with some missing. The profile shows 97,000 or so clones, about 80% of them singletons. The specimen sequenced was peripheral blood. These receptors originate from a human donor in a cohort sampled during active COVID-19.

The chain couples TRBV5-4 to TRBJ2-1, with a weak D call TRBD2 (7 bases). This CDR3 spans 15 amino acids. V was cut by 0 bases and J by 8 bases, with 15 bases left in between. Germline V gene lookup returns CDR1 SGHNT and CDR2 YYREEE (reference sequence). CDR3 sequence: CASSLVGGRRDEQFF. For the CDR3, the DNA is TGTGCCAGCAGCTTGGTGGGGGGGCGTCGGGATGAGCAGTTCTTC.

This clone was picked up many times. The chain links TRBV4-3 to TRBJ1-2; 9 bases are a match to TRBD1. The V gene end was trimmed by 4 bases and the J gene end by 7 bases; junction bases not matched to a gene: 13. The CDR3 length is 16 residues. The germline V gene has CDR1 LGHNA and CDR2 YSLEER. CDR3 DNA: TGCGCCAGCAGCCCTTTCCTCCGGGACAGGGCTGGTGGCTACACCTTC. It specifies CASSPFLRDRAGGYTF.

This clone has just a few counts. The chain recombines TRBV18 with TRBJ1-2; D uncertain. This CDR3 spans 13 amino acids. Germline V CDR1 and CDR2: KGHSH, LQKENI. The ends were cut back, 2 bases at V and 8 bases at J, with 12 bases in the middle. This chain's CDR3 is CASSPVGDGGYTF. For the CDR3, the DNA is TGTGCCAGCTCACCAGTAGGAGACGGGGGCTACACCTTC.

The chain uses TRBV7-2 and TRBJ2-6, with a tentative D call TRBD1 (6 bases). Germline assignment: CDR1 SGHTA and CDR2 FQGNSA. CDR3 length: 16 amino acids. Trimming shortened V by 1 base and J by 2 bases, and 9 bases separated the two germline ends. CDR3 nucleotide sequence: TGTGCCAGCAGCTTAGGGGGACAAGCTGGGGCCAACGTCCTGACTTTC. This sequence encodes CASSLGGQAGANVLTF.

The J gene is TRBJ2-5, the V gene TRBV7-9; 8 nucleotides line up with TRBD2. J gave up 5 bases and V 4 bases, and 6 bases lay outside the gene matches. CDR1 SEHNR and CDR2 FQNEAQ come from the germline V gene (reference sequence). This CDR3 spans 14 amino acids. CDR3 loop: CASSWTSLLETQYF. The CDR3 nucleotides read TGTGCCAGCAGCTGGACTAGCTTGTTGGAGACCCAGTACTTC. Together with reference TRBV7-9 and TRBJ2-5, the CDR3 gives the full variable domain: DTGVSQNPRHKITKRGQNVTFRCDPISEHNRLYWYRQTLGQGPEFLTYFQNEAQLEKSRLLSDRFSAERPKGSFSTLEIQRTEQGDSAMYLCASSWTSLLETQYFGPGTRLLVL.

V gene TRBV4-1 combines with J gene TRBJ1-3, with D uncertain. The CDR3 is 16 residues long. CDR1 and CDR2 (germline): MGHRA, YSYEKL. V gave up 4 bases and J gave up 0 bases, with 13 bases separating them. The CDR3 DNA sequence: TGCGCCAGCAGCCCTCGGGGAGGGCTCTCTGGAAACACCATATATTTT. Its translation is CASSPRGGLSGNTIYF.

The chain links TRBV7-3 to TRBJ2-5, with TRBD1 identical over 7 bases. The CDR3 spans 15 residues. With V trimmed by 3 bases and J by 4 bases, 8 bases remained unmatched. In germline, CDR1 is SGHTA, CDR2 FQGTGA. The CDR3 loop reads CASSFGTAKGETQYF. The CDR3 nucleotides are TGTGCCAGCAGCTTCGGGACAGCAAAGGGAGAGACCCAGTACTTC. Full variable domain (missing parts from reference TRBV7-3 and TRBJ2-5): GAGVSQTPSNKVTEKGKYVELRCDPISGHTALYWYRQSLGQGPEFLIYFQGTGAADDSGLPNDRFFAVRPEGSVSTLKIQRTERGDSAVYLCASSFGTAKGETQYFGPGTRLLVL.

The chain employs TRBV12-3 or TRBV12-4 and TRBJ2-7; TRBD1 matches 8 bases. V gave up 10 bases and J gave up 4 bases; unmatched junction bases: 9. This CDR3 comprises 13 residues. The CDR3 loop reads CATQRQGTYEQYF. The CDR3, as DNA: TGTGCCACCCAAAGACAGGGGACTTACGAGCAGTACTTC.

The chain has TRBV5-5 and TRBJ2-5; 11 bases align to TRBD1. J gave up 4 bases and V 4 bases, and 6 bases lay outside the gene matches. CDR1 and CDR2 (germline): SGHKS, YYEKEE (reference sequence). The CDR3 covers 15 residues. The CDR3 DNA sequence: TGTGCCAGCAGCCTGGGGGGGACAGGGGGAGAGACCCAGTACTTC. This gives the protein CASSLGGTGGETQYF.

V is TRBV5-1 and J is TRBJ1-3, with 8 nucleotides matching TRBD1. V was clipped by 1 base and J by 4 bases; unmatched bases: 4. Germline values: CDR1 SGHRS, CDR2 YFSETQ. CDR3 length: 15 amino acids. The DNA for the CDR3 is TGCGCCAGCAGCTTGTCTTGGGACAGGGGAAACACCATATATTTT. Encoded protein: CASSLSWDRGNTIYF. Full variable domain (rest looked up from reference TRBV5-1 and TRBJ1-3): KAGVTQTPRYLIKTRGQQVTLSCSPISGHRSVSWYQQTPGQGLQFLFEYFSETQRNKGNFPGRFSGRQFSNSRSEMNVSTLELGDSALYLCASSLSWDRGNTIYFGEGSWLTVV.

The chain recombines TRBV5-6 with TRBJ1-4; 8 bases line up with TRBD1. The CDR3 has 16 amino acids. With V trimmed by 1 base and J by 2 bases, 4 bases remained unmatched. CDR1 and CDR2 from the germline V gene are SGHDT and YYEEEE. The CDR3 reads CASSLTRDRTNEKLFF. In DNA, the CDR3 is TGTGCCAGCAGCTTGACCCGGGACAGGACTAATGAAAAACTGTTTTTT. Based on the CDR3 plus reference TRBV5-6 and TRBJ1-4, the full variable domain is DAGVTQSPTHLIKTRGQQVTLRCSPKSGHDTVSWYQQALGQGPQFIFQYYEEEERQRGNFPDRFSGHQFPNYSSELNVNALLLGDSALYLCASSLTRDRTNEKLFFGSGTQLSVL.

This clone was detected only a few times. The genes are TRBV4-3 and TRBJ2-7; 11 bases align to TRBD2. In germline, CDR1 is LGHNA, CDR2 YSLEER. The length of the CDR3 is 18 residues. J gave up 0 bases and V 0 bases, and 7 bases lay outside the gene matches. The DNA for the CDR3 is TGCGCCAGCAGCCAAGATAGTCGACTAGCGGGGAGCTCCTACGAGCAGTACTTC. Translation gives CASSQDSRLAGSSYEQYF.

The chain carries TRBV5-1 and TRBJ2-5; 7 nucleotides line up with TRBD1. V lost 3 bases, J lost 4 bases, and 9 bases stayed unmatched. The CDR3 is 15 residues long. Germline V CDR1 and CDR2: SGHRS, YFSETQ. CDR3 DNA sequence: TGCGCCAGCAGCTCGCGGCTAGGGGGCCCAGAGACCCAGTACTTC. This encodes CASSSRLGGPETQYF.

The V gene is TRBV6-6, the J gene TRBJ2-1; tentatively, D is TRBD2 (7 bases). This CDR3 is 15 amino acids long. The V gene's germline CDR1 is MNHNY and CDR2 SVGAGI (reference sequence). V was trimmed by 6 bases and J by 4 bases, leaving 16 bases between them. CDR3 protein: CASRPSAGAYNEQFF. CDR3 sequence (DNA): TGTGCCAGCAGGCCGTCGGCGGGGGCGTACAATGAGCAGTTCTTC.

The CDR3 reads CASSSSRGGTYEQYF. CDR3 sequence (DNA): TGTGCCAGCAGCTCTAGTAGGGGGGGTACATACGAGCAGTACTTC. V usage is TRBV7-2 and J usage is TRBJ2-7, with D possibly TRBD2 on 7 matching bases. Trimming left V 4 bases short and J 4 bases short, with 17 bases between. This CDR3 has 15 amino acids. CDR1 is SGHTA and CDR2 is FQGNSA in the germline V gene.

The rearrangement joins TRBV3-1 (or the pseudogene TRBV3-2) to TRBJ1-1, with TRBD1 matching 10 bases. The CDR3 totals 17 residues. CDR1 is LGHDT, CDR2 YNNKEL, per germline (reference sequence). With V trimmed by 2 bases and J by 2 bases, 8 bases remained unmatched. The CDR3 DNA follows: TGTGCCAGCAGCCAATATGACAGGGGGCCGCCTAACACTGAAGCTTTCTTT. Its translation: CASSQYDRGPPNTEAFF.

The CDR3 region is CASSFEGTAHTEAFF. The CDR3 bases are TGTGCCAGCAGCTTTGAAGGGACAGCTCACACTGAAGCTTTCTTT. The chain joins TRBV11-1 to TRBJ1-1; 7 bases fit TRBD1. V dropped 3 bases and J dropped 3; count of bases not matched to a gene: 7. Germline values: CDR1 SGHAT, CDR2 FQDESV (reference sequence). This CDR3 comprises 15 residues.

The chain is built from TRBV20-1 and TRBJ1-4; possible D gene TRBD1, 5 bases. CDR1 is DFQATT, CDR2 SNEGSKA, per germline (reference sequence). V gave up 3 bases and J gave up 3 bases, with 8 bases separating them. This CDR3 is 13 amino acids long. CDR3 amino acids: CSASGGANEKLFF. As DNA, the CDR3 is TGCAGTGCTAGTGGGGGGGCTAATGAAAAACTGTTTTTT.

The chain carries TRBV5-1 and TRBJ2-2, with TRBD2 as a possible D gene (6 bases). Trimming cost V 0 bases and J 6 bases, with 15 bases left between them. CDR1 and CDR2 from the germline V gene are SGHRS and YFSETQ. This CDR3 is built from 16 residues. CDR3 DNA: TGCGCCAGCAGCTTGGTTGCTAGTGGGAGGCCCGGGGAGCTGTTTTTT. It codes for CASSLVASGRPGELFF.

The chain uses TRBV6-6 and TRBJ2-5; D not resolved. This CDR3 is 12 amino acids long. Germline V lookup: CDR1 MNHNY, CDR2 SVGAGI (reference sequence). The V end lost 5 bases, the J end lost 5 bases, and 9 bases lay between the germline ends. CDR3 nucleotides: TGTGCCAGCAGTCTAGTTCCGGAGACCCAGTACTTC. This gives the protein CASSLVPETQYF.

The chain joins TRBV6-1 to TRBJ2-1; 13 positions match TRBD2. Trimming took 4 bases from V and 9 from J; bases not matched to a gene: 12. The CDR3 sequence is 17 residues long. The V gene's germline CDR1 is MNHNS and CDR2 SASEGT. CDR3 residues: CASSVGTSGATVGEQFF. The DNA of the CDR3 is TGTGCCAGCAGTGTGGGGACTAGCGGGGCCACGGTTGGTGAGCAGTTCTTC.

This clone appeared a few times. The chain is built from TRBV7-2 and TRBJ2-7; TRBD2 matches 8 bases. The germline gives CDR1 SGHTA, CDR2 FQGNSA. V shed 5 bases and J 0 bases; nucleotides not matched to a gene: 9. CDR3 size: 16 residues. The CDR3 DNA follows: TGTGCCAGCAGCCCGAGGGGGGCGGGGGGCTCCTACGAGCAGTACTTC. It encodes CASSPRGAGGSYEQYF. Supplemented by reference TRBV7-2 and TRBJ2-7, the full variable domain reads GAGVSQSPSNKVTEKGKDVELRCDPISGHTALYWYRQSLGQGLEFLIYFQGNSAPDKSGLPSDRFSAERTGGSVSTLTIQRTQQEDSAVYLCASSPRGAGGSYEQYFGPGTRLTVT.

The rearrangement uses TRBV7-3 and TRBJ2-5, with a tentative D call TRBD1 (6 bases). Trimming cost V 0 bases and J 1 base, with 9 bases left between them. Germline CDR1 SGHTA, CDR2 FQGTGA. The length of the CDR3 is 15 residues. CDR3 region: CASSLTGAVQETQYF. CDR3 bases: TGTGCCAGCAGCTTAACGGGGGCGGTCCAAGAGACCCAGTACTTC.